One sample yielded the 30 T cell receptor beta chains listed below, sequenced in a study of T cells after yellow fever vaccination. TCRdb reprocessed the 5' RACE reads with MiXCR, giving one entry per CDR3 protein. The sample lists 70,000 to 80,000 distinct CDR3 sequences, more than 5.5% occurring once. The sample consisted of CD8+ T cells sorted from PBMCs, taken approximately 11 days after the first yellow fever vaccination. These receptors came from a man younger than 35 who received the YFV17D yellow fever vaccine.

This chain links TRBV12-3 or TRBV12-4 with TRBJ2-3, with 9 bases lining up with TRBD2. V shed 7 bases and J 1 base; nucleotides not matched to a gene: 9. CDR3 length equals 16 residues. CDR3 in DNA: TGTGCCAGCACTCCGGGCGCTAGCGGGGGCACAGATACGCAGTATTTT. Protein product: CASTPGASGGTDTQYF.

This clonotype appeared many times. The chain joins TRBV10-3 to TRBJ1-1; a possible D gene is TRBD1 (5 bases). Trimming took off 2 bases at V and 14 bases at J, with 18 bases between the two ends. CDR1 and CDR2 from the germline V gene are ENHRY and SYGVKD. The CDR3 sequence is 13 residues long. The CDR3: CAISEEFRDGGFF. CDR3 DNA: TGTGCCATCAGTGAGGAATTTAGGGACGGAGGCTTCTTT.

Many counts were recorded for this clonotype. CDR3 sequence: CASGRDTLSGTF. The CDR3 DNA reads TGTGCCAGCGGTCGGGATACATTGAGCGGCACCTTC. This sequence joins TRBV6-6 and TRBJ1-2, with D unclear. Germline CDR1 reads MNHNY; CDR2 reads SVGAGI (reference sequence). V gave up 8 bases and J gave up 13 bases, with 20 bases separating them. This CDR3 has 12 amino acids.

This clonotype was found many times. This sequence joins TRBV16 and TRBJ1-1; D gene ambiguous. Germline V gives CDR1 KGHSY, CDR2 FQNENV. V was cut by 1 base and J by 7 bases, with 7 bases left in between. This CDR3 contains 12 residues. The CDR3 loop reads CASSQFSYEAFF. The CDR3 region has the DNA TGTGCCAGCAGCCAATTTTCTTATGAAGCTTTCTTT.

The table lists this clonotype with many counts. The chain has TRBV30 and TRBJ1-5; D unresolved. V was trimmed by 2 bases and J by 2 bases, leaving 10 bases between them. This CDR3 has 14 residues. CDR1 is GTSNPN and CDR2 is SVGIG in the germline V gene (reference sequence). CDR3 nucleotides: TGTGCCTGGAGTTTGGGATTTGGCAATCAGCCCCAGCATTTT. It yields the protein CAWSLGFGNQPQHF. The full variable domain, completed using reference TRBV30 and TRBJ1-5, is SQTIHQWPATLVQPVGSPLSLECTVEGTSNPNLYWYRQAAGRGLQLLFYSVGIGQISSEVPQNLSASRPQDRQFILSSKKLLLSDSGFYLCAWSLGFGNQPQHFGDGTRLSIL.

This clonotype was counted at least ten times. The V gene is TRBV12-3 or TRBV12-4, the J gene TRBJ2-1, with TRBD2 identical over 10 bases. This CDR3 comprises 15 residues. Unmatched junction bases numbered 4, after V lost 6 bases and J lost 2 bases. CDR3 region: CASSSGTSAYNEQFF. CDR3 in DNA: TGTGCCAGCAGCTCCGGGACTAGCGCCTACAATGAGCAGTTCTTC.

At least ten counts were recorded for this clonotype. The V call is TRBV20-1, the J call TRBJ1-2; D remains unclear. The germline CDR1 and CDR2 sequences are DFQATT and SNEGSKA (reference sequence). The V end lost 1 base, the J end lost 4 bases, and 19 bases lay between the germline ends. The CDR3 extends over 16 amino acids. CDR3 sequence (DNA): TGCAGTGCTAGAGTTTACTATGCCCCACTTGGCTATGGCTACACCTTC. This encodes CSARVYYAPLGYGYTF.

This clonotype was recorded at least ten times. The V call is TRBV13, the J call TRBJ1-1; TRBD1 matches at 8 bases. Germline-derived CDR1 and CDR2 are PRHDT and FYEKMQ (reference sequence). Losses at the gene ends were 5 bases for V and 5 bases for J; bases not matched to a gene: 10. The CDR3 runs to 15 residues. Here the CDR3 DNA reads TGTGCCAGCAGCAGGACAGGGCTGTTGGAAACTGAAGCTTTCTTT. Its translation: CASSRTGLLETEAFF.

V and J are TRBV6-2 or TRBV6-3 and TRBJ2-5, with TRBD2 as a possible D gene (5 bases). CDR3 size: 15 residues. Trimming shortened V by 7 bases and J by 5 bases, and 20 bases separated the two germline ends. Germline CDR1 MNHEY, CDR2 SVGEGT. This CDR3 is CASIPGMTYPETQYF. In DNA form, the CDR3 reads TGTGCCAGCATCCCCGGGATGACCTATCCCGAGACCCAGTACTTC.

This clonotype has at least ten counts. This chain uses TRBV20-1 with TRBJ2-5, with 11 bases fitting TRBD2. The CDR3 is 15 amino acids. Germline V gives CDR1 DFQATT, CDR2 SNEGSKA (reference sequence). Unmatched junction bases numbered 10, after V lost 3 bases and J lost 7 bases. The CDR3 is CSASPSSGGPSTQYF. CDR3 coding DNA: TGCAGTGCTAGCCCTTCTAGCGGGGGGCCATCGACCCAGTACTTC.

In its sample, this clonotype was seen many times. V and J are TRBV6-2 or TRBV6-3 and TRBJ2-7; 9 bases align to TRBD1. The ends lost 6 bases at V and 4 bases at J; junction bases unmatched: 7. Germline V lookup: CDR1 MNHEY, CDR2 SVGEGT. This CDR3 has 14 amino acids. The CDR3 spells CASRTGTGMYEQYF. DNA of the CDR3: TGTGCCAGCAGAACCGGGACAGGGATGTACGAGCAGTACTTC.

The table lists this clonotype with many counts. The chain links TRBV12-3 or TRBV12-4 to TRBJ1-2, with D perhaps TRBD1 (5 bases). This CDR3 has 16 amino acids. V lost 1 base and J 4 bases, leaving 16 bases between the germline ends. DNA of the CDR3: TGTGCCAGCAGTTTAGATGTGGCGGGGCGAGGCTATGGCTACACCTTC. This codes for CASSLDVAGRGYGYTF.

This clonotype showed up just a few times. CDR3 coding DNA: TGTGCCAGCACCCAAGAACCGGCTTACACCGGGGAGCTGTTTTTT. It is translated as CASTQEPAYTGELFF. The chain employs TRBV5-6 and TRBJ2-2; D remains unclear. V was trimmed by 6 bases and J by 3 bases, leaving 15 bases between them. Germline V CDR1 and CDR2: SGHDT, YYEEEE. CDR3 size: 15 residues.

The genes are TRBV5-6 and TRBJ2-7; TRBD2 matches at 9 bases. V trimming: 0 bases; J trimming: 3 bases; junction bases outside the gene matches: 10. The CDR3 is 17 residues long. The V gene's germline CDR1 is SGHDT and CDR2 YYEEEE. DNA of the CDR3: TGTGCCAGCAGCTTGGCTAGCGGGGCCCCCGGGATCTACGAGCAGTACGTC. Residues: CASSLASGAPGIYEQYV.

This clonotype was seen repeatedly, ten times or more. This chain uses TRBV27 with TRBJ2-3; D ambiguous. Germline values: CDR1 MNHEY, CDR2 SMNVEV (reference sequence). V was clipped by 5 bases and J by 2 bases, with 11 bases between them. This CDR3 is 14 amino acids long. The CDR3 loop is CASSPLRTTDTQYF. The CDR3, as DNA: TGTGCCAGCAGTCCCCTCCGCACCACAGATACGCAGTATTTT.

This clonotype was seen many times. This rearrangement joins TRBV20-1 to TRBJ1-6; D uncertain. Germline V gives CDR1 DFQATT, CDR2 SNEGSKA (reference sequence). Trimming took off 3 bases at V and 8 bases at J, with 11 bases between the two ends. The CDR3 runs 13 residues. Here the CDR3 reads CSASRTEYSPLHF. Here the CDR3 DNA reads TGCAGTGCTAGCAGGACGGAGTATTCACCCCTCCACTTT.

The CDR3 region has the DNA TGTGCCAGCAGCTTGGATCGAGGGCAGTGGGTCAATGAGCAGTTCTTC. Encoded protein: CASSLDRGQWVNEQFF. This chain uses TRBV5-6 with TRBJ2-1, with D possibly being TRBD2 (5 bases). This CDR3 spans 16 amino acids. The V gene lost 0 bases and the J gene lost 6 bases, with 16 bases spanning the gap. The V gene's germline CDR1 is SGHDT and CDR2 YYEEEE.

This clonotype has a count of ten or more. This chain links TRBV10-2 with TRBJ2-1; tentatively, D is TRBD1 (5 bases). The CDR3 runs 14 residues. Trimming shortened V by 0 bases and J by 2 bases, and 5 bases separated the two germline ends. CDR1 is WSHSY and CDR2 is SAAADI in the germline V gene. The CDR3 sequence: CASSESRAYNEQFF. The CDR3 region has the DNA TGCGCCAGCAGTGAGTCCAGGGCCTACAATGAGCAGTTCTTC.

This clonotype was counted ten times or more. This chain connects TRBV4-3 to TRBJ1-4; D is perhaps TRBD1 (5 bases). V was cut by 1 base and J by 6 bases, with 12 bases left in between. The germline V gene has CDR1 LGHNA and CDR2 YSLEER. There are 15 residues in the CDR3. The CDR3 reads CASSQGAGRDEKLFF. CDR3 nucleotides: TGCGCCAGCAGCCAAGGGGCAGGGAGGGATGAAAAACTGTTTTTT.

The chain uses TRBV7-6 and TRBJ2-3; D is undetermined. Deletions cut 5 bases from V and 2 bases from J, with 8 bases between. CDR3 size: 13 residues. Germline lookup yields CDR1 SGHVS and CDR2 FNYEAQ. CDR3 nucleotides: TGTGCCAGCAGCCCGATATCCACAGATACGCAGTATTTT. Translating gives CASSPISTDTQYF.

Notes on this clonotype: A much larger clone sits a single nucleotide away, making a read error possible. This chain links TRBV7-1 with TRBJ2-7, with a tentative D call TRBD2 (5 bases). TRBV7-1 is an open reading frame whose function is uncertain. The CDR3 is made up of 15 amino acids. CDR3 protein: CAISSLALVGYEQYF. CDR3 bases: TGTGCCATCAGCTCACTGGCACTAGTCGGCTACGAGCAGTACTTC.

This clonotype was seen at least ten times. The genes are TRBV6-5 and TRBJ2-7; D may match TRBD1 or TRBD2 (7 bases each). The CDR3 contains 15 residues. V was trimmed by 2 bases and J by 7 bases, leaving 18 bases between them. Per the germline V gene, CDR1 is MNHEY and CDR2 is SVGAGI. The CDR3 nucleotides are TGTGCCAGCAGTTACGGCGGCAGGGGGAGGGTGGAGCAGTACTTC. This sequence encodes CASSYGGRGRVEQYF.

This clonotype occurred many times. The gene calls are TRBV12-3 or TRBV12-4 and TRBJ2-7; D is unresolved. The CDR3 loop spans 12 amino acids. V was clipped by 3 bases and J by 3 bases, with 6 bases between them. The CDR3 bases are TGTGCCAGCAGTTTTACAGTCTACGAGCAGTACTTC. Amino acid sequence: CASSFTVYEQYF.

This clonotype was detected ten times or more. The rearrangement links TRBV4-1 to TRBJ2-1; 7 bases are shared with TRBD2. V shed 5 bases, J shed 4 bases, and the junction held 5 bases outside the gene matches. CDR3 length equals 14 residues. Germline CDR1 MGHRA, CDR2 YSYEKL. The CDR3 DNA reads TGCGCCAGCAGCGGGGGGGAGGGTTACAATGAGCAGTTCTTC. Translation: CASSGGEGYNEQFF.

This clonotype was counted many times. The chain couples TRBV25-1 to TRBJ2-7; 7 bases match TRBD1. V was clipped by 5 bases and J by 1 base; unmatched bases: 5. This CDR3 has 14 residues. From germline, CDR1 is MGHDK and CDR2 SYGVNS. The CDR3 spells CASSPWDSSYEQYF. Here the CDR3 DNA reads TGTGCCAGCAGTCCTTGGGACAGTTCCTACGAGCAGTACTTC.

This clonotype was detected ten times or more. This chain uses TRBV6-5 with TRBJ2-7; D unresolved. Trimming took 5 bases from V and 2 from J, leaving 1 base between them. Germline-derived CDR1 and CDR2 are MNHEY and SVGAGI. The CDR3 consists of 10 residues. Written as DNA, the CDR3 is TGTGCCAGCAGTCCCTACGAGCAGTACGTC. It is translated as CASSPYEQYV.

This clonotype was detected many times. The rearrangement joins TRBV6-5 to TRBJ2-5, with D perhaps TRBD2 (6 bases). CDR3 length: 15 amino acids. The ends were cut back, 6 bases at V and 4 bases at J, with 18 bases in the middle. Germline loops: CDR1 MNHEY, CDR2 SVGAGI. CDR3 sequence reads: CASSPWARGGETQYF. The DNA of the CDR3 is TGTGCCAGCAGCCCCTGGGCGAGGGGAGGAGAGACCCAGTACTTC.

This clonotype has at least ten counts. V gene TRBV25-1 combines with J gene TRBJ2-5; 10 bases map to TRBD2. The CDR3 contains 15 residues. The J segment lost 5 bases and the V segment lost 3 bases, leaving 6 bases of the junction unmatched. The germline V gene encodes CDR1 MGHDK and CDR2 SYGVNS. The CDR3 spells CASSEVSGGMETQYF. The DNA of the CDR3 is TGTGCCAGCAGTGAGGTTAGCGGGGGGATGGAGACCCAGTACTTC.

The sample holds many counts of this clonotype. This chain joins TRBV7-2 and TRBJ2-4, with TRBD2 matching over 7 bases. Germline V gives CDR1 SGHTA, CDR2 FQGNSA. The CDR3 extends over 14 amino acids. J lost 6 bases, V lost 5 bases, and 7 bases had no gene match. The CDR3 here is CASSPSGEANIQYF. CDR3 coding DNA: TGTGCCAGCAGCCCGAGCGGGGAGGCAAACATTCAGTACTTC.

This clonotype has only a few counts. The gene calls are TRBV4-2 and TRBJ1-4, with D possibly being TRBD1 (6 bases). The CDR3 has 18 amino acids. The germline CDR1 and CDR2 sequences are LGHNA and YNFKEQ. Trimming removed 0 bases from V and 8 bases from J, with 22 bases in between. This CDR3 reads CASSQEPGHLRSGEKLFF. CDR3 coding DNA: TGTGCCAGCAGCCAAGAACCGGGACATCTGCGAAGCGGCGAAAAACTGTTTTTT.